This section outlines one T cell receptor (beta chain) sequence together with its context. The data belong to a study of shared clonotypes between healthy human individuals. Naive CD8 cells were CD45RO-negative, positively selected for CCR7, excluding terminally differentiated effector memory CD45RA+ cells. V was shortened by 2 bases and J by 9 bases, with 20 bases between the two germline ends. This CDR3 region has 16 residues. The germline CDR1 and CDR2 sequences are SGHVS and FQNEAQ. Once extracted for a subset, genomic DNA was divided evenly among several immunoSEQ plates. TCRdb's table, derived via immunoSEQ multiplex PCR, lists solely in-frame clones and lacks some. The sample has more than 2 million clones, around 93% seen once.

V and J are TRBV7-8 and TRBJ2-1, with D unclear. The TCR was taken from a man aged 18 to 35 in good health. Some clones in this sample may be carry-over from other donors' samples. The sequenced sample was naive CD8+ T cells from PBMCs. The CDR3: CASSLLLPSAHPEQFF. In DNA, the CDR3 is TGTGCCAGCAGCTTACTTCTCCCCAGCGCTCACCCTGAGCAGTTCTTC.